What follows describes a single T cell receptor beta chain. The V end was cut by 3 bases, the J end by 1 base, with 7 bases between. The CDR3 is 14 residues long. From germline, CDR1 is MNHEY and CDR2 SVGAGI. The entry originates in a study of blood T cell repertoires in COVID-19. As for the study in general: The study drew acute and convalescent COVID-19 samples from the United States, Italy and Spain.

Libraries were prepared by immunoSEQ multiplex PCR; TCRdb keeps only in-frame clonotypes and omits some of them. In the table there are around 83,000 clones, around 86% of which are singletons. What was sequenced was peripheral blood. This clonotype was sampled from an elderly man with active or convalescent COVID-19. The chain uses TRBV6-5 and TRBJ1-5; D is unresolved. The chain's CDR3 is CASSYFASNQPQHF. CDR3 DNA sequence: TGTGCCAGCAGTTATTTCGCGAGCAATCAGCCCCAGCATTTT.